These 9 T cell receptor beta chains share one sample of origin, sequenced in a study of control samples from healthy donors and cancer patients. Profiling relied on immunoSEQ multiplex PCR, and the TCRdb table lists in-frame clones only, not all of them. The table includes roughly 370,000 clones, roughly 90% detected once. Source material: PBMCs. The receptors originated from a middle-aged man with head and neck cancer.

The rearrangement links TRBV18 to TRBJ1-5, with a possible D match to TRBD1 (5 bases). V was cut by 3 bases and J by 10 bases, with 19 bases left in between. The CDR3 length is 15 residues. CDR1 KGHSH and CDR2 LQKENI come from the germline V gene. CDR3 protein: CASSPGGGQDRPQHF. CDR3 nucleotides: TGTGCCAGCTCACCGGGGGGGGGTCAGGATCGCCCCCAGCATTTT.

The chain links TRBV18 to TRBJ2-2; D gene uncertain. Per germline, CDR1 KGHSH and CDR2 LQKENI. The CDR3 loop spans 14 amino acids. The V gene lost 3 bases and the J gene lost 0 bases, with 5 bases spanning the gap. Here the CDR3 DNA reads TGTGCCAGCTCACCGGGATCGAACACCGGGGAGCTGTTTTTT. Protein product: CASSPGSNTGELFF.

This clone was observed a single time. The chain employs TRBV10-3 and TRBJ2-3; no definite D call. V lost 4 bases to trimming and J lost 4 bases, with 12 bases between them. The germline gives CDR1 ENHRY, CDR2 SYGVKD. CDR3 length: 14 residues. CDR3 in amino acids: CAISVGPAPDTQYF. The CDR3, as DNA: TGTGCCATCAGTGTGGGCCCCGCACCAGATACGCAGTATTTT.

The rearrangement joins TRBV28 to TRBJ1-5; TRBD1 might be the D (6 bases). The CDR3 is 13 residues long. Trimming shortened V by 5 bases and J by 7 bases, and 12 bases separated the two germline ends. Per germline, CDR1 MDHEN and CDR2 SYDVKM. The CDR3 protein is CASSVQGLQPQHF. CDR3 bases: TGTGCCAGCAGTGTACAGGGTTTACAGCCCCAGCATTTT. The whole variable domain, filled in from reference TRBV28 and TRBJ1-5, reads DVKVTQSSRYLVKRTGEKVFLECVQDMDHENMFWYRQDPGLGLRLIYFSYDVKMKEKGDIPEGYSVSREKKERFSLILESASTNQTSMYLCASSVQGLQPQHFGDGTRLSIL.

The chain couples TRBV28 to TRBJ2-3, with 8 bases aligning to TRBD2. The CDR3 loop spans 15 amino acids. Losses at the gene ends were 5 bases for V and 6 bases for J; bases not matched to a gene: 10. Germline values: CDR1 MDHEN, CDR2 SYDVKM. CDR3 bases: TGTGCCAGCAGTCCTCCTCGGGGGGGCAGGGATACGCAGTATTTT. Amino acid sequence: CASSPPRGGRDTQYF.

The V call is TRBV5-1, the J call TRBJ2-1; 8 nucleotides align to TRBD2. V lost 4 bases and J lost 5; bases outside the gene matches: 8. In germline, CDR1 is SGHRS, CDR2 YFSETQ. This CDR3 has 15 amino acids. The CDR3 reads CASSAATSGHNEQFF. CDR3 in DNA: TGCGCCAGCAGCGCCGCCACTAGCGGCCACAATGAGCAGTTCTTC.

This chain uses TRBV6-5 with TRBJ1-2; D ambiguous. V dropped 6 bases and J dropped 0 bases, with 11 bases sitting between them. CDR1 and CDR2 from the germline V gene are MNHEY and SVGAGI. The CDR3 totals 14 residues. CDR3 coding DNA: TGTGCCAGCAGCCCGGGCTCAGCTAACTATGGCTACACCTTC. Its protein product is CASSPGSANYGYTF.

The CDR3 coding sequence is TGTGCCAGCAGTTCGACTAATCCTGCGCAGTATTTT. It yields the protein CASSSTNPAQYF. This chain uses TRBV12-3 or TRBV12-4 with TRBJ2-3; TRBD2 might be the D (5 bases). The CDR3 covers 12 residues. Trimming took off 4 bases at V and 10 bases at J, with 12 bases between the two ends.

The chain recombines TRBV9 with TRBJ1-3, with 8 bases matching TRBD1. With V trimmed by 0 bases and J by 9 bases, 11 bases remained unmatched. CDR1 and CDR2 (germline): SGDLS, YYNGEE. This CDR3 comprises 16 residues. The CDR3 is CASSVGLTGEDGTIYF. DNA of the CDR3: TGTGCCAGCAGCGTAGGGTTGACAGGGGAGGACGGCACCATATATTTT. The complete variable domain, with remaining parts taken from reference TRBV9 and TRBJ1-3, reads DSGVTQTPKHLITATGQRVTLRCSPRSGDLSVYWYQQSLDQGLQFLIQYYNGEERAKGNILERFSAQQFPDLHSELNLSSLELGDSALYFCASSVGLTGEDGTIYFGEGSWLTVV.